Listed below are T cell receptor beta chains from one sample, sequenced in a study of T cell responses to AZD1222 COVID-19 vaccine. Assay used: immunoSEQ multiplex PCR; TCRdb lists only in-frame clones, some missing. The sample shows roughly 80,000 clones, roughly 87% of them seen only once. Material: peripheral blood, obtained on day 0 of MenACWY control vaccination. All receptors derive from an adult in good health. Each CDR3 is given with its conserved first and last residue. D genes are given only for firm matches. The size entry is marked missing in some rows and otherwise reads once, few, many or a size class.

CASSYSMGQRNSPLHF,TGTGCCAGCAGTTACTCGATGGGACAGAGGAATTCACCCCTCCACTTT,NA,TRBV6-5,TRBJ1-6,TRBD1
CASSFSGGLSPLHF,TGTGCCAGCAGTTTTTCCGGGGGGCTGTCACCCCTCCACTTT,NA,TRBV27,TRBJ1-6,NA
CASSSQTADTEAFF,TGTGCCAGCAGCTCCCAGACGGCGGACACTGAAGCTTTCTTT,NA,TRBV5-4,TRBJ1-1,NA
CASSPHPAGLPDTQYF,TGTGCCAGCAGCCCCCACCCAGCGGGGCTCCCAGATACGCAGTATTTT,NA,TRBV11-3,TRBJ2-3,TRBD2
CASSLGPALANTEAFF,TGTGCCAGCAGCTTGGGTCCGGCTCTCGCTAACACTGAAGCTTTCTTT,NA,TRBV5-4,TRBJ1-1,NA
CASSPQGGNTEAFF,TGTGCCAGCTCACCACAGGGGGGCAACACTGAAGCTTTCTTT,NA,TRBV18,TRBJ1-1,NA
CASTGVGAGYTF,TGTGCCAGCACAGGGGTCGGGGCTGGCTACACCTTC,NA,TRBV6-5,TRBJ1-2,NA
CASSVDATNEKLFF,TGTGCCAGCAGCGTAGATGCAACTAATGAAAAACTGTTTTTT,once,TRBV9,TRBJ1-4,NA
CASSSRTLDTQYF,TGTGCCAGCAGCTCCCGGACCTTGGATACGCAGTATTTT,NA,TRBV7-2,TRBJ2-3,NA
CASSSVSQGGEQYF,TGTGCCAGCAGTTCGGTATCACAGGGAGGAGAGCAGTACTTC,NA,TRBV28,TRBJ2-7,NA
CASSLGAEAFF,TGTGCCAGCAGTTTGGGGGCTGAAGCTTTCTTT,NA,TRBV12-3/TRBV12-4,TRBJ1-1,NA
CASSPSVLVDTEAFF,TGTGCCAGCTCACCCTCGGTTCTGGTGGACACTGAAGCTTTCTTT,NA,TRBV18,TRBJ1-1,NA
CASSLGQKTDTQYF,TGTGCCAGCAGCCTCGGACAGAAAACAGATACGCAGTATTTT,NA,TRBV7-9,TRBJ2-3,NA
CASSVDAGELFF,TGTGCCAGCAGCGTGGATGCCGGGGAGCTGTTTTTT,once,TRBV9,TRBJ2-2,NA
CASSPWGRMNTEAFF,TGTGCCAGCAGCCCGTGGGGACGTATGAACACTGAAGCTTTCTTT,few,TRBV14,TRBJ1-1,NA
CASSSLRTGDYGYTF,TGTGCCAGCAGCTCGCTTAGGACAGGAGACTATGGCTACACCTTC,NA,TRBV13,TRBJ1-2,TRBD1
CASSPFGGDVWGYTF,TGTGCCAGCAGCCCATTTGGGGGGGATGTTTGGGGCTACACCTTC,NA,TRBV6-5,TRBJ1-2,NA
CASIRDSGGTDTQYF,TGTGCCAGCATTCGAGATAGCGGGGGTACAGATACGCAGTATTTT,NA,TRBV2,TRBJ2-3,TRBD2
CASSHTGPNYGYTF,TGTGCCAGCAGCCACACCGGGCCTAACTATGGCTACACCTTC,NA,TRBV6-5,TRBJ1-2,NA
CASSIGSSYNSPLHF,TGTGCCAGTAGTATAGGGAGCTCCTATAATTCACCCCTCCACTTT,NA,TRBV19,TRBJ1-6,NA
CASSFGSSAADTQYF,TGTGCCAGCAGCTTTGGTTCTAGCGCGGCAGATACGCAGTATTTT,NA,TRBV11-2,TRBJ2-3,NA
CASSLGRFPTGNTIYF,TGTGCCAGCAGCTTAGGGAGGTTCCCTACTGGAAACACCATATATTTT,NA,TRBV7-6,TRBJ1-3,NA
CASSFVTGGGGYTF,TGTGCCAGCAGCTTTGTGACAGGGGGCGGGGGCTACACCTTC,NA,TRBV5-4,TRBJ1-2,TRBD1
CASSIDVSGVGGYTF,TGTGCCAGTAGTATAGATGTTTCTGGGGTTGGCGGCTACACCTTC,NA,TRBV19,TRBJ1-2,NA
CASSRQGLGGYTF,TGTGCCAGCAGTCGACAGGGTTTAGGTGGCTACACCTTC,NA,TRBV2,TRBJ1-2,TRBD1